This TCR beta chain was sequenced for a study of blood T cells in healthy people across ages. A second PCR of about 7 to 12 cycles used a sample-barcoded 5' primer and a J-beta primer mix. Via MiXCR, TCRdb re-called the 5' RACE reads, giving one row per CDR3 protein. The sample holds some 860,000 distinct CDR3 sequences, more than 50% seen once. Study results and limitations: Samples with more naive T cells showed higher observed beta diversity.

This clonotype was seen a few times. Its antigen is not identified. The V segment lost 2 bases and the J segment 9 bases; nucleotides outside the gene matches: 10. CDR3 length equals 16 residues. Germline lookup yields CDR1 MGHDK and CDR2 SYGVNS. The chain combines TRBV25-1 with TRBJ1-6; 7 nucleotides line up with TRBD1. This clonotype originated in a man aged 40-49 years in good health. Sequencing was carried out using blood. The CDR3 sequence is CASSEVSQGVISPLHF. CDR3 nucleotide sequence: TGTGCCAGCAGTGAAGTTAGCCAGGGGGTTATTTCACCCCTCCACTTT.